Below are 15 T cell receptor beta chains sequenced from a single sample in a study of OX40 agonist ivuxolimab in advanced cancers. Only in-frame clones appear in the TCRdb table, and some are missing; sequencing was by immunoSEQ multiplex PCR. The sample holds roughly 110,000 clones, approximately 90% seen once. The specimen was CD4+ or CD8+ T cells sorted from blood, collected in a trial of the OX40 agonist ivuxolimab. All receptors come from an adult with an advanced solid tumor such as melanoma, head and neck, liver or kidney cancer.

Only a few counts were recorded for this clone. This chain links TRBV28 with TRBJ1-1; D unresolved. Germline-derived CDR1 and CDR2 are MDHEN and SYDVKM. Trimming cost V 6 bases and J 4 bases, with 12 bases left between them. The CDR3 is 13 residues long. CDR3 sequence: CASSWVVSTEAFF. CDR3 sequence (DNA): TGTGCCAGCAGCTGGGTGGTTAGCACTGAAGCTTTCTTT.

The chain is built from TRBV5-4 and TRBJ2-3, with 9 bases aligning to TRBD1. Germline CDR1 is SGHNT and CDR2 is YYREEE (reference sequence). V gave up 1 base and J gave up 2 bases; unmatched junction bases: 5. This CDR3 has 16 residues. CDR3 sequence reads: CASSLRDRASTDTQYF. The CDR3 DNA follows: TGTGCCAGCAGCTTGAGGGACAGGGCCTCCACAGATACGCAGTATTTT. Using reference TRBV5-4 and TRBJ2-3 for the parts outside the CDR3, the full variable domain is ETGVTQSPTHLIKTRGQQVTLRCSSQSGHNTVSWYQQALGQGPQFIFQYYREEENGRGNFPPRFSGLQFPNYSSELNVNALELDDSALYLCASSLRDRASTDTQYFGPGTRLTVL.

Only one count was recorded for this clone. This chain joins TRBV5-1 and TRBJ2-2; D remains ambiguous. Looked up from germline, CDR1 is SGHRS and CDR2 is YFSETQ. Between the trimmed V and J ends, which lost 4 bases and 7 bases, there was a span of 8 bases. The CDR3 has 12 residues. DNA of the CDR3: TGCGCCAGCAGCGACGGATACGGGGAGCTGTTTTTT. It specifies CASSDGYGELFF.

Regarding this clone: This sample includes further DNA sequences coding for the same CDR3. V is TRBV18 and J is TRBJ1-1; the D is unclear. The CDR3 has 11 residues. Germline loops: CDR1 KGHSH, CDR2 LQKENI. V was trimmed by 1 base and J by 8 bases, leaving 5 bases between them. The CDR3 DNA reads TGTGCCAGCTCACCACAGGGAGAAGCTTTCTTT. The encoded protein is CASSPQGEAFF.

The chain is built from TRBV27 and TRBJ1-1; no clear D. The germline V and J ends were trimmed by 4 bases and 1 base, with 7 bases remaining between them. This CDR3 contains 13 residues. Per the germline V gene, CDR1 is MNHEY and CDR2 is SMNVEV (reference sequence). The CDR3 DNA follows: TGTGCCAGCAGTTCACAAGAGAACACTGAAGCTTTCTTT. It yields the protein CASSSQENTEAFF.

This rearrangement joins TRBV6-6 to TRBJ2-3; D may match TRBD1 or TRBD2 (5 bases each). CDR3 length: 15 amino acids. The V end lost 2 bases, the J end lost 2 bases, and 11 bases lay between the germline ends. The germline V gene encodes CDR1 MNHNY and CDR2 SVGAGI (reference sequence). The CDR3 sequence is CASSYLGELTDTQYF. CDR3 bases: TGTGCCAGCAGTTACCTGGGGGAACTCACAGATACGCAGTATTTT.

The chain is built from TRBV5-1 and TRBJ1-5; D call uncertain. V lost 4 bases, J lost 7 bases, and 9 bases lay in between. Germline lookup yields CDR1 SGHRS and CDR2 YFSETQ. The CDR3 contains 12 residues. The CDR3 reads CASSVDGQPQHF. The CDR3, as DNA: TGCGCCAGCAGCGTAGACGGGCAGCCCCAGCATTTT. The full variable domain, its missing parts supplied by reference TRBV5-1 and TRBJ1-5, is KAGVTQTPRYLIKTRGQQVTLSCSPISGHRSVSWYQQTPGQGLQFLFEYFSETQRNKGNFPGRFSGRQFSNSRSEMNVSTLELGDSALYLCASSVDGQPQHFGDGTRLSIL.

With regard to this clone: Different DNA sequences within this sample yield the same CDR3. The chain uses TRBV29-1 and TRBJ2-1; D is ambiguous. The CDR3 is 10 amino acids. Trimming removed 4 bases at V and 5 bases at J, with 3 bases between. Germline V lookup: CDR1 SQVTM, CDR2 ANQGSEA. CDR3 sequence reads: CSVGNNEQFF. The DNA of the CDR3 is TGCAGCGTTGGGAACAATGAGCAGTTCTTC.

The chain combines TRBV5-6 with TRBJ2-6; D gene uncertain. V was cut by 0 bases and J by 0 bases, with 10 bases left in between. CDR1 is SGHDT, CDR2 YYEEEE, per germline. The length of the CDR3 is 17 residues. The chain's CDR3 is CASSLGLFYSGANVLTF. DNA of the CDR3: TGTGCCAGCAGCTTGGGACTCTTTTACTCTGGGGCCAACGTCCTGACTTTC. Together with reference TRBV5-6 and TRBJ2-6, the CDR3 gives the full variable domain: DAGVTQSPTHLIKTRGQQVTLRCSPKSGHDTVSWYQQALGQGPQFIFQYYEEEERQRGNFPDRFSGHQFPNYSSELNVNALLLGDSALYLCASSLGLFYSGANVLTFGAGSRLTVL.

Here the CDR3 reads CASSSGSPRTQYF. For the CDR3, the DNA is TGTGCCAGCAGCTCCGGGTCCCCCCGGACCCAGTACTTC. The V and J genes are TRBV6-1 and TRBJ2-5; no definite D call. Trimming stripped 6 bases from V and 7 bases from J, with 15 bases between. Germline CDR1 reads MNHNS; CDR2 reads SASEGT. The CDR3 covers 13 residues.

The chain couples TRBV11-3 to TRBJ1-1; 7 nucleotides align to TRBD1. The J segment lost 3 bases and the V segment lost 6 bases, leaving 4 bases of the junction unmatched. The CDR3 spans 13 residues. Germline V gives CDR1 SGHNT, CDR2 YENEEA. The CDR3 DNA reads TGTGCCAGCAGGCCGGGACAGTACACTGAAGCTTTCTTT. Protein sequence: CASRPGQYTEAFF.

The genes are TRBV5-1 and TRBJ2-1; 10 bases agree with TRBD2. Germline V lookup: CDR1 SGHRS, CDR2 YFSETQ. CDR3 length: 15 amino acids. With V trimmed by 4 bases and J by 8 bases, 9 bases remained unmatched. The CDR3 loop is CASSGPSGRLDEQFF. CDR3 coding DNA: TGCGCCAGCAGCGGCCCTAGCGGGAGATTGGATGAGCAGTTCTTC.

The CDR3 coding sequence is TGTGCCAGCAGCTTCTTGACGGCGCTGAACACTGAAGCTTTCTTT. Its protein is CASSFLTALNTEAFF. The chain uses TRBV7-3 and TRBJ1-1; D is uncertain. The CDR3 runs 15 residues. Germline V gene lookup returns CDR1 SGHTA and CDR2 FQGTGA. The V and J ends lost 3 bases and 0 bases respectively, with 11 bases between them.

CDR3 in DNA: TGTGCCAGCAGCTTGGGGCCTACAGGGGGCAATGGCTACACCTTC. Protein sequence: CASSLGPTGGNGYTF. This chain uses TRBV5-6 with TRBJ1-2, with 9 bases identical to TRBD1. With V trimmed by 0 bases and J by 6 bases, 6 bases remained unmatched. The CDR3 runs 15 residues. Germline CDR1 reads SGHDT; CDR2 reads YYEEEE. The complete variable domain, with remaining parts taken from reference TRBV5-6 and TRBJ1-2, reads DAGVTQSPTHLIKTRGQQVTLRCSPKSGHDTVSWYQQALGQGPQFIFQYYEEEERQRGNFPDRFSGHQFPNYSSELNVNALLLGDSALYLCASSLGPTGGNGYTFGSGTRLTVV.

This sequence joins TRBV9 and TRBJ2-5; 9 bases match TRBD1. This CDR3 has 15 amino acids. CDR1 is SGDLS and CDR2 is YYNGEE in the germline V gene. The junction had 8 bases not matched to a gene; V was cut back by 3 bases and J by 5 bases. The chain's CDR3 is CASSAGTGTLETQYF. CDR3 sequence (DNA): TGTGCCAGCAGCGCTGGGACAGGGACCTTGGAGACCCAGTACTTC.